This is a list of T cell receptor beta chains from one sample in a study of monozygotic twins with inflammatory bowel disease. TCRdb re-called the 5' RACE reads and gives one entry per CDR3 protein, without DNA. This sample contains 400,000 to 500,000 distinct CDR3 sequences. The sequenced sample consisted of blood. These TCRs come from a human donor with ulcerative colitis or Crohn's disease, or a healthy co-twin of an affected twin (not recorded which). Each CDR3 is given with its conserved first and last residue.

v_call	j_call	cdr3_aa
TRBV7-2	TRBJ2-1	CASTGGSGRANEQFF
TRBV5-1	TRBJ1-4	CASSLGRQGQNEKLFF
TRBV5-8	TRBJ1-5	CASSLEGFGNQPQHF
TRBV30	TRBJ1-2	CAWTPGASGYTF
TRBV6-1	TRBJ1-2	CASTTVGGNPNYGYTF
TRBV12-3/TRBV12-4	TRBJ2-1	CASSVGLAVYNEQFF
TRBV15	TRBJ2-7	CATSIESREVEQYF
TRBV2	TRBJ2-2	CASSESRGDTGELFF
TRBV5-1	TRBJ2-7	CASSSDEYEQYF
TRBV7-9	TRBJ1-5	CASSLDEGSQHF
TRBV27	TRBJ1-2	CASSSGQGNGYTF
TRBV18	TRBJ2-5	CASSPGGGEETQYF
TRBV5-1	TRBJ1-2	CASSPRDFKGYTF
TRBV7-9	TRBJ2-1	CASSPRTKYNEQFF
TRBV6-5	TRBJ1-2	CASSYSVVRDRGPGYTF
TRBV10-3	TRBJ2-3	CAISQTSTDTQYF
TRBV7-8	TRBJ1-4	CASSFSTGASATNEKLFF
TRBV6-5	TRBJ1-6	CASSYSGRNSPLHF
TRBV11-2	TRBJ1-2	CASSSPGRPTGGYTF
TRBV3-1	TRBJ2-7	CASSQDRWAVLSYEQYF
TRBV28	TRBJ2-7	CASSASGGSAYEQYF
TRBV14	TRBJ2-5	CASSQPGLGETQYF
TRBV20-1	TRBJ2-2	CSARTQTGELFF
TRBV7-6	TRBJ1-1	CASSLALDTEAFF
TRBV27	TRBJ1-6	CASSLSPSGTGTSPLHF
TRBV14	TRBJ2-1	CASSASRANEQFF
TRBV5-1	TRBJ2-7	CASSLYSRPRGGEQYF
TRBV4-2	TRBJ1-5	CASSQTAPDQPQHF